Listed here are 10 T cell receptor beta chains from one sample, sequenced in a study of T cells after yellow fever vaccination. TCRdb re-called the 5' RACE reads with MiXCR, one entry per CDR3 protein. The data contain under 500,000 distinct CDR3 sequences, around 20% of them seen just once; the ten biggest clones take up 18%. The sequences come from PBMCs, collected before the yellow fever booster vaccination. Receptor source: a man between 18 and 35 years old who received the YFV17D yellow fever vaccine.

The J gene is TRBJ1-2, the V gene TRBV14; D gene unclear. Trimming left V 4 bases short and J 0 bases short, with 12 bases between. The CDR3 loop spans 15 amino acids. The germline V gene has CDR1 SGHDN and CDR2 FVKESK. CDR3 sequence reads: CASSRYGPSNYGYTF. Written as DNA, the CDR3 is TGTGCCAGCAGCCGGTACGGACCCTCTAACTATGGCTACACCTTC.

This chain uses TRBV4-3 with TRBJ1-1; D is unresolved. V was shortened by 0 bases and J by 0 bases, with 8 bases between the two germline ends. CDR3 length: 15 amino acids. The germline CDR1 and CDR2 sequences are LGHNA and YSLEER. The CDR3 loop reads CASSQDQRLNTEAFF. DNA of the CDR3: TGCGCCAGCAGCCAAGATCAGAGACTGAACACTGAAGCTTTCTTT.

The rearrangement links TRBV5-4 to TRBJ2-3, with 8 nucleotides matching TRBD2. The germline V gene has CDR1 SGHNT and CDR2 YYREEE (reference sequence). CDR3 length: 15 residues. J was trimmed by 2 bases and V by 2 bases; bases with no gene match: 4. CDR3 nucleotide sequence: TGTGCCAGCAGCTTTAGCGGGACCTACACAGATACGCAGTATTTT. Its translation is CASSFSGTYTDTQYF.

V gene TRBV5-1 combines with J gene TRBJ2-7; tentative D call: TRBD1 (6 bases). Germline assignment: CDR1 SGHRS and CDR2 YFSETQ. The CDR3 is 14 residues long. V was shortened by 0 bases and J by 4 bases, with 11 bases between the two germline ends. CDR3 coding DNA: TGCGCCAGCAGCTTGGGGCAGGGGATTTACGAGCAGTACTTC. Protein: CASSLGQGIYEQYF. The full variable domain, its missing parts supplied by reference TRBV5-1 and TRBJ2-7, is KAGVTQTPRYLIKTRGQQVTLSCSPISGHRSVSWYQQTPGQGLQFLFEYFSETQRNKGNFPGRFSGRQFSNSRSEMNVSTLELGDSALYLCASSLGQGIYEQYFGPGTRLTVT.

In this sample, this clonotype turned up a few times. The rearrangement joins TRBV20-1 to TRBJ1-1; D remains ambiguous. V shed 6 bases and J shed 4 bases, with 18 bases lying between them. The CDR3 sequence is 14 residues long. Germline V gene data show CDR1 as DFQATT and CDR2 as SNEGSKA (reference sequence). The CDR3 DNA sequence: TGCAGTGCGAACCTTGGAGGGTGGATCACTGAAGCTTTCTTT. Translated, it gives CSANLGGWITEAFF.

This chain joins TRBV24-1 and TRBJ2-5; 10 nucleotides line up with TRBD2. Unmatched junction bases numbered 4, after V lost 0 bases and J lost 4 bases. The CDR3 length is 16 residues. Germline loops: CDR1 KGHDR, CDR2 SFDVKD. Written as DNA, the CDR3 is TGTGCCACCAGTGATTTGGCTAGCGGGGGTCCAGAGACCCAGTACTTC. Translating it yields CATSDLASGGPETQYF.

This chain links TRBV5-1 with TRBJ1-2; TRBD1 is a possible D gene (5 bases). CDR1 and CDR2 from the germline V gene are SGHRS and YFSETQ. The ends were cut back, 2 bases at V and 4 bases at J, with 9 bases in the middle. CDR3 length: 13 amino acids. The CDR3 DNA sequence: TGCGCCAGCAGCTTACAGGAGTCCTATGGCTACACCTTC. Protein: CASSLQESYGYTF. Supplemented by reference TRBV5-1 and TRBJ1-2, the full variable domain reads KAGVTQTPRYLIKTRGQQVTLSCSPISGHRSVSWYQQTPGQGLQFLFEYFSETQRNKGNFPGRFSGRQFSNSRSEMNVSTLELGDSALYLCASSLQESYGYTFGSGTRLTVV.

The rearrangement joins TRBV5-4 to TRBJ2-7; D is possibly TRBD2 (6 bases). There are 15 residues in the CDR3. Germline V CDR1 and CDR2: SGHNT, YYREEE (reference sequence). V was trimmed by 3 bases and J by 0 bases, leaving 13 bases between them. The DNA of the CDR3 is TGTGCCAGCAGCTATCGAGGAGGGCCCTCCTACGAGCAGTACGTC. It codes for CASSYRGGPSYEQYV.

Ten or more counts support this clonotype. The chain has TRBV29-1 and TRBJ2-1, with 10 nucleotides matching TRBD1. V lost 4 bases, J lost 3 bases, and 0 bases stayed unmatched. There are 13 residues in the CDR3. From germline, CDR1 is SQVTM and CDR2 ANQGSEA. The CDR3 here is CSVGTGGYNEQFF. The CDR3 DNA is TGCAGCGTTGGGACAGGGGGCTACAATGAGCAGTTCTTC.

At least ten counts were recorded for this clonotype. The rearrangement uses TRBV2 and TRBJ2-3, with 10 bases fitting TRBD2. The V and J ends lost 2 bases and 7 bases, in that order; junction bases with no gene match: 9. CDR1 and CDR2 from the germline V gene are SNHLY and FYNNEI. The CDR3 has 16 amino acids. CDR3 amino acids: CASSESPSGGAYTQYF. As DNA, the CDR3 is TGTGCCAGCAGTGAATCCCCCAGCGGGGGGGCGTATACGCAGTATTTT.